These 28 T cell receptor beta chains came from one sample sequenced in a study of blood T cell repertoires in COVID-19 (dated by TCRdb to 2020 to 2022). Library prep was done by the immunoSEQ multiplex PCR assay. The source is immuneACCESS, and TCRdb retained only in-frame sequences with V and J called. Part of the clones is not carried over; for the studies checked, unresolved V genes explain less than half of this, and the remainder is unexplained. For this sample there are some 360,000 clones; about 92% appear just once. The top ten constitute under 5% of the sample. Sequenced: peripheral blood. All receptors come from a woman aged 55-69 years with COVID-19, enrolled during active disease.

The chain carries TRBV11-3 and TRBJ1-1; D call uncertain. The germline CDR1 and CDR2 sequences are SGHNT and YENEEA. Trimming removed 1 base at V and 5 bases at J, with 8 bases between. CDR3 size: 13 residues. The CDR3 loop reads CASSLGRVTEAFF. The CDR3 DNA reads TGTGCCAGCAGCTTAGGACGGGTGACTGAAGCTTTCTTT.

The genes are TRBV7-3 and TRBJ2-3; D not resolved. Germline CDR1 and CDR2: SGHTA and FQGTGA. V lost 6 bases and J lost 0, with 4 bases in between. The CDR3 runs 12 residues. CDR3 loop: CASSSSTDTQYF. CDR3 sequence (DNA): TGTGCCAGCAGTTCTAGCACAGATACGCAGTATTTT.

The CDR3 loop is CASRTQAASRAYGYTF. The CDR3 DNA sequence: TGCGCCAGCAGGACACAAGCGGCCTCGAGGGCCTATGGCTACACCTTC. The rearrangement links TRBV5-1 to TRBJ1-2; D not certain. The germline V and J ends were trimmed by 5 bases and 4 bases, with 21 bases remaining between them. Germline V CDR1 and CDR2: SGHRS, YFSETQ. The CDR3 is made up of 16 amino acids.

The CDR3 reads CASSPAGSTEAFF. The CDR3 DNA reads TGTGCCAGCTCACCAGCGGGATCCACTGAAGCTTTCTTT. The chain uses TRBV18 and TRBJ1-1; D is unresolved. The CDR3 contains 13 residues. Germline assignment: CDR1 KGHSH and CDR2 LQKENI. V was clipped by 2 bases and J by 4 bases, with 8 bases between them.

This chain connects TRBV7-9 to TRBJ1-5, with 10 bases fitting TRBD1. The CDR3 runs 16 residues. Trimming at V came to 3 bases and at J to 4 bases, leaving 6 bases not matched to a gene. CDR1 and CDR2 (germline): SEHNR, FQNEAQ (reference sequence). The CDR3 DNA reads TGTGCCAGCAGCTTGGGGGACAGGGGAGGTAATCAGCCCCAGCATTTT. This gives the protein CASSLGDRGGNQPQHF.

The CDR3 loop is CASSVGPSGGRRETQYF. DNA of the CDR3: TGTGCCAGCAGCGTAGGTCCTAGCGGGGGGCGGAGGGAGACCCAGTACTTC. The chain joins TRBV9 to TRBJ2-5; 11 bases fit TRBD2. CDR1 and CDR2 from the germline V gene are SGDLS and YYNGEE. The CDR3 is 17 amino acids. Trimming cost V 0 bases and J 5 bases; bases outside gene matches: 9.

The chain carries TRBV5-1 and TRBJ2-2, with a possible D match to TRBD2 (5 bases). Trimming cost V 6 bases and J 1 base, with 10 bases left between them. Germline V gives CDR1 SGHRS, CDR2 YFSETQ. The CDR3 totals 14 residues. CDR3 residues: CASKERENTGELFF. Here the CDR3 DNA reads TGCGCCAGCAAGGAGAGGGAGAACACCGGGGAGCTGTTTTTT.

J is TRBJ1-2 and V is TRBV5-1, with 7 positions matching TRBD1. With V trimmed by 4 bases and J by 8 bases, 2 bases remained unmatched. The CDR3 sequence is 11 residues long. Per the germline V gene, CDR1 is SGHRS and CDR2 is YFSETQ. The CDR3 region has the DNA TGCGCCAGCAGCACAGGGGTAGGCTACACCTTC. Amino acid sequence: CASSTGVGYTF. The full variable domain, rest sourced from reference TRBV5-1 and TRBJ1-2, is KAGVTQTPRYLIKTRGQQVTLSCSPISGHRSVSWYQQTPGQGLQFLFEYFSETQRNKGNFPGRFSGRQFSNSRSEMNVSTLELGDSALYLCASSTGVGYTFGSGTRLTVV.

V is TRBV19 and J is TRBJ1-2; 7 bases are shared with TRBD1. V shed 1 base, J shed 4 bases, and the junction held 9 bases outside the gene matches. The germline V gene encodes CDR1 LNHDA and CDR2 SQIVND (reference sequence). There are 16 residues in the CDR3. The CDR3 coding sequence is TGTGCCAGTAGTATAGGTTCCGGACAGGTAATCTATGGCTACACCTTC. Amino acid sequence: CASSIGSGQVIYGYTF.

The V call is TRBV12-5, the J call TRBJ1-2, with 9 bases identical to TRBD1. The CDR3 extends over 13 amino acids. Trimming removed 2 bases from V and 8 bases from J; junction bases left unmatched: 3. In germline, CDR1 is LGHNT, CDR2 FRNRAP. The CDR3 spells CASGLRTGVGYTF. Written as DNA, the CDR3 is TGTGCTAGTGGTTTGCGGACAGGGGTAGGCTACACCTTC.

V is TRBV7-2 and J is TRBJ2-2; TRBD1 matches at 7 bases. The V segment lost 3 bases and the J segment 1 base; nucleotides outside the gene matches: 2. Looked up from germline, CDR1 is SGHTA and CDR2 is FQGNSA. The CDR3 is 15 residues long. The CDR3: CASSLDRMNTGELFF. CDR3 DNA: TGTGCCAGCAGCTTGGACAGGATGAACACCGGGGAGCTGTTTTTT.

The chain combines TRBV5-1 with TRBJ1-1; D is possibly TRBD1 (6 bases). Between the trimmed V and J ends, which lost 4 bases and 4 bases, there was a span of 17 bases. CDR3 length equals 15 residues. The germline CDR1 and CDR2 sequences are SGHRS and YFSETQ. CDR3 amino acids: CASSPHQGTGTEAFF. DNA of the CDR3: TGCGCCAGCAGCCCTCACCAGGGGACGGGCACTGAAGCTTTCTTT.

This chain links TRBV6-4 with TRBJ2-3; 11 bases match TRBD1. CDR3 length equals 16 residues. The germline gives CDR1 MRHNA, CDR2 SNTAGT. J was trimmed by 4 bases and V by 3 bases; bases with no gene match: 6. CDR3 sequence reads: CASSDWTGGGADTQYF. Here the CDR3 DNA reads TGTGCCAGCAGTGATTGGACAGGGGGCGGTGCAGATACGCAGTATTTT.

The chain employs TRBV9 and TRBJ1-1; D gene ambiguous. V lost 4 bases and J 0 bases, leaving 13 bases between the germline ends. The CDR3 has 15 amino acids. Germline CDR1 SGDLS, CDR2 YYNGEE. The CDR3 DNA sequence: TGTGCCAGCAGCTCCAGAGGTGATCTGAACACTGAAGCTTTCTTT. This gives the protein CASSSRGDLNTEAFF.

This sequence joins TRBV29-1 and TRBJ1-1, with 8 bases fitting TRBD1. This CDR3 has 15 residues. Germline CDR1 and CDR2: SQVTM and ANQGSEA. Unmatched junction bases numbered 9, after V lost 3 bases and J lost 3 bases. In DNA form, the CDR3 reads TGCAGCGTTGACCCTACAGGGGGAGGTTACACTGAAGCTTTCTTT. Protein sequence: CSVDPTGGGYTEAFF.

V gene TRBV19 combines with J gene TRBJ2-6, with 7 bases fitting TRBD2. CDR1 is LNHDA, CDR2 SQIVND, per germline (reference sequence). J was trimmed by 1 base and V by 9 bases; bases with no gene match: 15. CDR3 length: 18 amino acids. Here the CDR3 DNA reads TGTGCCAGCCGGGGAGGGCTTGGAGTGATATCTGGGGCCAACGTCCTGACTTTC. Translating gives CASRGGLGVISGANVLTF.

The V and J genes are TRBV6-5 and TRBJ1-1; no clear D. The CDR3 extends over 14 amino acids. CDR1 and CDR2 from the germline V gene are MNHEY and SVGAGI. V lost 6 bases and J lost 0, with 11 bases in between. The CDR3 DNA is TGTGCCAGCAGCCCGGGGTTTATGAACACTGAAGCTTTCTTT. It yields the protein CASSPGFMNTEAFF.

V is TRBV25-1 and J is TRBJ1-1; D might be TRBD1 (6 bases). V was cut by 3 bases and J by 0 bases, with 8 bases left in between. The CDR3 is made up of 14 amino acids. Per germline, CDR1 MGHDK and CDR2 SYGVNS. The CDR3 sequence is CASSEGALNTEAFF. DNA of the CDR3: TGTGCCAGCAGTGAGGGGGCTTTGAACACTGAAGCTTTCTTT.

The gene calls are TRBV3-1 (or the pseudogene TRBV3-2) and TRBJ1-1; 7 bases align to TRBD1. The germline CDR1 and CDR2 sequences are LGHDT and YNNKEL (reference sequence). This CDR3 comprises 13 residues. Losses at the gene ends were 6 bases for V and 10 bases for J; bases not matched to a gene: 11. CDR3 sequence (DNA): TGTGCCAGCAGTTTCACAGGGGCGCAAGGAGCTTTCTTT. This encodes CASSFTGAQGAFF.

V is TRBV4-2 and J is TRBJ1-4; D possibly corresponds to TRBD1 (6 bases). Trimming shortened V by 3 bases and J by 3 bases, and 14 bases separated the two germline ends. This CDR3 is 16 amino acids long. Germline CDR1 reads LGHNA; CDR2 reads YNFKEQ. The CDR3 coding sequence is TGTGCCAGCAGCCACCTCCAGGGGTCGGCTAATGAAAAACTGTTTTTT. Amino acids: CASSHLQGSANEKLFF.

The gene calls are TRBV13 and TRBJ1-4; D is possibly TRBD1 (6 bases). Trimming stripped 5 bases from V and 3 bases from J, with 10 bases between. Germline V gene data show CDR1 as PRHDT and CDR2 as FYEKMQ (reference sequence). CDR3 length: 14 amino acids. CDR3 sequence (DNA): TGTGCCAGCAGCCGCAGGGGAGCTAATGAAAAACTGTTTTTT. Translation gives CASSRRGANEKLFF.

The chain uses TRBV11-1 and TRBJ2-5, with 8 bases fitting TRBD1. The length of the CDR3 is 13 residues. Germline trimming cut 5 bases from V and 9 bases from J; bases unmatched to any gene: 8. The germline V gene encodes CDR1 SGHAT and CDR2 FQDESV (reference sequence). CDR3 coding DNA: TGTGCCAGCAGCCCGGACAGGGTCGGGGCCCAGTACTTC. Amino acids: CASSPDRVGAQYF.

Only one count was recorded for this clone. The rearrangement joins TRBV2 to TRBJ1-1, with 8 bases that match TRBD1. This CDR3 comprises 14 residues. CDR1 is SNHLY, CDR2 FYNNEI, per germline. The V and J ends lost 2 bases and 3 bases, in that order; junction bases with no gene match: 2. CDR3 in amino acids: CASSEQGAYTEAFF. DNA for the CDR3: TGTGCCAGCAGTGAACAGGGGGCATACACTGAAGCTTTCTTT.

DNA for the CDR3: TGTGCCATCAGTGAGTCGACGTTTGGGGGAGGCACTGAAGCTTTCTTT. It translates to CAISESTFGGGTEAFF. The chain has TRBV10-3 and TRBJ1-1; D perhaps matches TRBD1 (5 bases). This CDR3 comprises 16 residues. Germline V gene sequence: CDR1 ENHRY, CDR2 SYGVKD. V lost 0 bases and J 4 bases, leaving 15 bases between the germline ends.

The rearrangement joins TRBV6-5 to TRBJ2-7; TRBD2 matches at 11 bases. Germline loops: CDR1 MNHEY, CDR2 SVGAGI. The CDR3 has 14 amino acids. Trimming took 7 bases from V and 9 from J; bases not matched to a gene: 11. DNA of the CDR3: TGTGCCAGCACCGGGACTAGCGGCGGAAGTTGGCAGTACTTC. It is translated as CASTGTSGGSWQYF.

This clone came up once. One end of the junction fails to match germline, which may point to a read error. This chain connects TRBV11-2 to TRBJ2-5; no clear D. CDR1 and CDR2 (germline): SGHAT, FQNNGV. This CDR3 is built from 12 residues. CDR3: CASTPYKETQYF. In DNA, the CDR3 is TGTGCCAGCACTCCCTATAAAGAAACCCAGTACTTC.

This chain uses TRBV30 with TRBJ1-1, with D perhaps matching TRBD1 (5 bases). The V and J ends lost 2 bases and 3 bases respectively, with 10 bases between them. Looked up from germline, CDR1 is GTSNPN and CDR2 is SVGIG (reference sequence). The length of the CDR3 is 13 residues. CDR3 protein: CAWSRTLDTEAFF. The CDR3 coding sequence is TGTGCCTGGAGTAGGACACTCGACACTGAAGCTTTCTTT.

The CDR3 is CASSPGQTHSGNTIYF. CDR3 nucleotide sequence: TGTGCCAGCAGCCCGGGACAGACTCACTCTGGAAACACCATATATTTT. The genes are TRBV7-8 and TRBJ1-3; 7 bases match TRBD1. Unmatched junction bases numbered 7, after V lost 5 bases and J lost 0 bases. Germline V lookup: CDR1 SGHVS, CDR2 FQNEAQ. This CDR3 is built from 16 residues.